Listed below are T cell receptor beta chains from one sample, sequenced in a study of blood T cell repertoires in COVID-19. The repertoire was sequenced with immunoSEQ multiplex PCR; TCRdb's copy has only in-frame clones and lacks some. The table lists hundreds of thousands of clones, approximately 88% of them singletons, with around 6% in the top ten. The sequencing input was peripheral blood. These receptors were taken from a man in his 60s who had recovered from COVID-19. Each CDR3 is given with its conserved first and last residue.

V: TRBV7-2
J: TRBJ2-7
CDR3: CASSFSGTESYEQYF

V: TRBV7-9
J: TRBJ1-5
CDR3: CASSLAGADSNQPQHF

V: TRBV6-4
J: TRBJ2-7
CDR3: CASTPPKTGNF

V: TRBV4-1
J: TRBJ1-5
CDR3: CASSQPKTGKMGQPQHF

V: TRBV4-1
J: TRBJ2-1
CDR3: CASSQTSRSGGANEQFF

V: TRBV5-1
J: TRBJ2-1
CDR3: CASSLTVTRVDNEQFF

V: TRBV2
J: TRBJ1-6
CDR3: CASTSGISNSPLHF

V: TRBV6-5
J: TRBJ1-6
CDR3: CASRSQGTNSPLHF

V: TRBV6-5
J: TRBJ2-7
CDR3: CASSPAGGLLSEQYF

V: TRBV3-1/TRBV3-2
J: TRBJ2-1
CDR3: CASSQGTSGSYNEQFF

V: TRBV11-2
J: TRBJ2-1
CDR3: CASSSGFQDRGFGEQFF

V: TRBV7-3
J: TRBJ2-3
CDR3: CASSLTYRDTQYF

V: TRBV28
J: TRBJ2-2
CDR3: CASSSRRAESNTGELFF

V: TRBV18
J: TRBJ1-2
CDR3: CASSPDLVQTNYGYTF

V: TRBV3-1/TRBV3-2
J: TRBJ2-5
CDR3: CASSSGQGRETQYF

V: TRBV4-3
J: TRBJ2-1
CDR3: CASSQGLAPVENEQFF

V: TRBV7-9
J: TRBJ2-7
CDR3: CASRSPLEQYF

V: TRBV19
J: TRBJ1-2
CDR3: CASNPQGVVYGYTF

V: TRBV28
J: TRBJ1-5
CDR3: CASSSGGYGGNQPQHF

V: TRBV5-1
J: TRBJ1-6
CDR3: CASSTQGIDSPLHF

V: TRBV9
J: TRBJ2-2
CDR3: CASSVDSGGARTGELFF